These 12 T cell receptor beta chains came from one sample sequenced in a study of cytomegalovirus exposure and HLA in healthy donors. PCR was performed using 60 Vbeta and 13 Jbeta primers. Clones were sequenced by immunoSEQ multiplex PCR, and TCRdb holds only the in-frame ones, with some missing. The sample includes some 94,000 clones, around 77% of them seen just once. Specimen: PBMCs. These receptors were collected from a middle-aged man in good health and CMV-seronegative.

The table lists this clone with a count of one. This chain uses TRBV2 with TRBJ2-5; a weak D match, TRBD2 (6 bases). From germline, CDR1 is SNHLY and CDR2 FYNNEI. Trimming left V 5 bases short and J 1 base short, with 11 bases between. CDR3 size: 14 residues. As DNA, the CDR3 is TGTGCCAGCAGTCGAGAACTAGCCCAAGAGACCCAGTACTTC. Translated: CASSRELAQETQYF.

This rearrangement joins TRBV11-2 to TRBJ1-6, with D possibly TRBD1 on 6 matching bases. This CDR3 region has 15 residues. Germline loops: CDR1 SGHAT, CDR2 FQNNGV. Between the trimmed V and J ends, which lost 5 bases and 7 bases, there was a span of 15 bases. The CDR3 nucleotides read TGTGCCAGCAGCCTCTCGCCAGGGGTGAATTCACCCCTCCACTTT. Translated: CASSLSPGVNSPLHF.

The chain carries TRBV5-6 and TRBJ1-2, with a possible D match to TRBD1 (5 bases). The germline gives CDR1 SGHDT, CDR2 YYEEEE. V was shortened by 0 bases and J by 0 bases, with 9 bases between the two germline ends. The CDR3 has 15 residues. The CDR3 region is CASSLEGRANYGYTF. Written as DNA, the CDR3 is TGTGCCAGCAGCTTGGAGGGCAGGGCTAACTATGGCTACACCTTC.

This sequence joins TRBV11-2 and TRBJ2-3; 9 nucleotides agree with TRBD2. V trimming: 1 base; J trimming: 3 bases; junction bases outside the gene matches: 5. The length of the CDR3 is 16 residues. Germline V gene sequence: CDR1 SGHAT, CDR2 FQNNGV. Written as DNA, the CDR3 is TGTGCCAGCAGCTTAGGGAAGGGACTAGCAACAGATACGCAGTATTTT. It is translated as CASSLGKGLATDTQYF.

The CDR3 here is CASSSTPVLAIQGPSYEQYF. Here the CDR3 DNA reads TGTGCCAGCAGTTCCACTCCAGTGTTAGCGATTCAGGGGCCCTCCTACGAGCAGTACTTC. J is TRBJ2-7 and V is TRBV28, with D possibly TRBD1 on 6 matching bases. CDR3 size: 20 residues. Germline V gene lookup returns CDR1 MDHEN and CDR2 SYDVKM. V was pared by 4 bases and J by 0 bases, with 28 bases between.

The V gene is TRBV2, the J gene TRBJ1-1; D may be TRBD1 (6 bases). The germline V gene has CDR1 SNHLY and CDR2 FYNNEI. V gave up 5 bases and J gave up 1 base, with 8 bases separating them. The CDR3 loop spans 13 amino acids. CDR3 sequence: CASSSTGNTEAFF. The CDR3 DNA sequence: TGTGCCAGCAGTTCGACAGGGAACACTGAAGCTTTCTTT.

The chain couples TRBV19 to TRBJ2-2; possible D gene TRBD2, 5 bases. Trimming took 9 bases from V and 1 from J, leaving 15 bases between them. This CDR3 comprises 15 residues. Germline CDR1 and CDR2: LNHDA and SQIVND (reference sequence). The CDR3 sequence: CASGLEALNTGELFF. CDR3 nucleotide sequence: TGTGCCAGCGGACTTGAGGCATTGAACACCGGGGAGCTGTTTTTT.

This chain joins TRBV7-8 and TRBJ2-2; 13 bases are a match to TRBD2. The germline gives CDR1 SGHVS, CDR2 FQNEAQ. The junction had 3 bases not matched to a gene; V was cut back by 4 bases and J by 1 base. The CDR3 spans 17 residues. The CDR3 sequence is CASSSGTSGMNTGELFF. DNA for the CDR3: TGTGCCAGCAGCTCCGGGACTAGCGGGATGAACACCGGGGAGCTGTTTTTT.

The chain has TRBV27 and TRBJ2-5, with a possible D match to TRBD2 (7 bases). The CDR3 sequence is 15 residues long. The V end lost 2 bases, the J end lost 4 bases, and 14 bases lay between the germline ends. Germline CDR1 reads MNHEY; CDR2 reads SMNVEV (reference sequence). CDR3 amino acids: CASSLRGGMVETQYF. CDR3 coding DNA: TGTGCCAGCAGTTTAAGGGGGGGAATGGTAGAGACCCAGTACTTC.

CDR3 sequence: CAWAGLINEKLFF. The CDR3 region has the DNA TGTGCCTGGGCGGGACTAATTAATGAAAAACTGTTTTTT. V is TRBV30 and J is TRBJ1-4, with D tentatively TRBD1 (5 bases). V was trimmed by 5 bases and J by 4 bases, leaving 11 bases between them. The CDR3 length is 13 residues. The germline V gene has CDR1 GTSNPN and CDR2 SVGIG (reference sequence).

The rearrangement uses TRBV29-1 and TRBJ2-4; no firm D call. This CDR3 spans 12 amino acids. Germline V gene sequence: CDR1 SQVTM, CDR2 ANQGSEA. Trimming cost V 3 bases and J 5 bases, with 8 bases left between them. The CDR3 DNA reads TGCAGCGTTGATAGTGGTGAAAACATTCAGTACTTC. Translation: CSVDSGENIQYF.

CDR3 in amino acids: CASSPGHEQYF. In nucleotides, the CDR3 is TGTGCCAGCAGCCCAGGGCACGAGCAGTACTTC. This chain connects TRBV9 to TRBJ2-7, with a tentative D call TRBD1 (5 bases). The V gene lost 4 bases and the J gene lost 5 bases, with 7 bases spanning the gap. Germline-derived CDR1 and CDR2 are SGDLS and YYNGEE. The CDR3 totals 11 residues.